This TCR beta chain comes out of a study of cytomegalovirus exposure and HLA in healthy donors. Study overall: The use of the same platform for the 100 to 150 validation repertoires and the 550 to 850 first-cohort repertoires was reported by a later analysis. Overall study results and limits: In the roughly 130 validation repertoires, a later analysis found that first-cohort TCR clusters tended to co-occur.

This CDR3 spans 15 amino acids. Losses at the gene ends were 2 bases for V and 6 bases for J; bases not matched to a gene: 4. Germline loops: CDR1 SGHTA, CDR2 FQGNSA. As for this clone: Its specificity is not known.

TCRdb keeps only in-frame clones here, not all; method: immunoSEQ multiplex PCR. The data show roughly 150,000 clones, with 70% to 90% seen just once and about 3.5% held by the top ten. The chain employs TRBV7-2 and TRBJ2-1, with 10 nucleotides matching TRBD2. Sequencing input: PBMCs. This clonotype originated in a woman aged 18-29 years in good health and CMV-seropositive. The chain's CDR3 is CASSLLAGAGNEQFF. The DNA of the CDR3 is TGTGCCAGCAGCTTACTAGCGGGAGCGGGCAATGAGCAGTTCTTC.